The entry below gives a single T cell receptor (beta chain) sequence along with its context. These data come from a study of blood T cell repertoires in COVID-19. At the level of the study: Samples representing acute and convalescent COVID-19 were sourced from the United States, Italy and Spain.

Per the original methods: Cell counts per sample came from amplifying reference gene primers. Sequenced by immunoSEQ multiplex PCR; TCRdb stores in-frame clones only, minus some. V and J calls plus clone size are reproduced from that table; the DNA served to infer D and trimming. The sample contains some 200,000 clones, 86% of which appear only once. Per germline, CDR1 MNHEY and CDR2 SVGAGI. CDR3 length: 13 amino acids. Trimming shortened V by 2 bases and J by 9 bases, and 12 bases separated the two germline ends. This chain joins TRBV6-5 and TRBJ2-3, with D tentatively TRBD2 (5 bases). This receptor was obtained from a man older than 75 with acute or convalescent COVID-19. The sequencing input was peripheral blood. CDR3 region: CASSYPGSSTQYF. DNA for the CDR3: TGTGCCAGCAGTTACCCGGGGAGCTCCACGCAGTATTTT.